The 26 T cell receptor beta chains below all came from one sample that was sequenced in a study of blood T cell repertoires in COVID-19. This table comes from immunoSEQ multiplex PCR, and its TCRdb copy is limited to in-frame clones, with some not included. The data show about 110,000 clones, 82% seen once. Sequencing used peripheral blood. These TCRs come from a woman aged 55-70 years with acute or convalescent COVID-19.

The V gene is TRBV11-2, the J gene TRBJ1-2, with D maybe TRBD1 (5 bases). This CDR3 comprises 15 residues. Germline CDR1 SGHAT, CDR2 FQNNGV. Trimming removed 5 bases at V and 5 bases at J, with 18 bases between. CDR3 loop: CASSPGVGIEYGYTF. CDR3 coding DNA: TGTGCCAGCAGCCCGGGGGTGGGGATTGAGTATGGCTACACCTTC.

The gene calls are TRBV19 and TRBJ1-3, with D maybe TRBD1 (6 bases). The CDR3 is 14 amino acids. Germline V CDR1 and CDR2: LNHDA, SQIVND (reference sequence). The ends were cut back, 7 bases at V and 8 bases at J, with 18 bases in the middle. The CDR3 spells CASKATGPRDTIYF. The CDR3, as DNA: TGTGCCAGTAAGGCAACAGGGCCAAGGGACACCATATATTTT.

V and J are TRBV28 and TRBJ2-5; TRBD1 might be the D (5 bases). Trimming took off 3 bases at V and 0 bases at J, with 8 bases between the two ends. The germline CDR1 and CDR2 sequences are MDHEN and SYDVKM. This CDR3 comprises 14 residues. CDR3 loop: CASSFPRDQETQYF. The CDR3 DNA reads as TGTGCCAGCAGTTTTCCCAGGGACCAAGAGACCCAGTACTTC.

The V gene is TRBV6-5, the J gene TRBJ2-1, with 8 bases matching TRBD2. The CDR3 covers 15 residues. CDR1 is MNHEY, CDR2 SVGAGI, per germline. Unmatched junction bases numbered 5, after V lost 2 bases and J lost 5 bases. CDR3 residues: CASSYRRGGDNEQFF. CDR3 DNA sequence: TGTGCCAGCAGTTACAGACGGGGGGGAGACAATGAGCAGTTCTTC.

This chain joins TRBV6-1 and TRBJ1-5, with 10 bases matching TRBD1. Germline trimming cut 4 bases from V and 5 bases from J; bases unmatched to any gene: 8. The CDR3 has 16 residues. Germline V lookup: CDR1 MNHNS, CDR2 SASEGT. The CDR3 sequence: CASSARDRGGDQPQHF. DNA of the CDR3: TGTGCCAGCAGTGCCCGGGACAGGGGAGGGGATCAGCCCCAGCATTTT.

The V and J genes are TRBV7-9 and TRBJ2-3; 9 bases match TRBD2. V lost 3 bases, J lost 1 base, and 5 bases stayed unmatched. CDR1 and CDR2 from the germline V gene are SEHNR and FQNEAQ (reference sequence). This CDR3 region has 16 residues. CDR3 loop: CASSFLAGRGTDTQYF. The CDR3, as DNA: TGTGCCAGCAGCTTTCTAGCGGGGAGGGGCACAGATACGCAGTATTTT.

CDR3: CASRGLAAQEQFF. DNA of the CDR3: TGTGCCAGCAGGGGACTAGCGGCCCAAGAGCAGTTCTTC. The chain links TRBV25-1 to TRBJ2-1; 11 bases map to TRBD2. This CDR3 is built from 13 residues. The ends lost 6 bases at V and 10 bases at J; junction bases unmatched: 5. Per the germline V gene, CDR1 is MGHDK and CDR2 is SYGVNS.

This sequence joins TRBV7-8 and TRBJ1-2; no firm D call. The V gene's germline CDR1 is SGHVS and CDR2 FQNEAQ. The CDR3 consists of 12 residues. Trimming cost V 5 bases and J 8 bases, with 12 bases left between them. This CDR3 is CASSQHMEGYTF. The CDR3 bases are TGTGCCAGCAGCCAACACATGGAGGGCTACACCTTC.

The chain combines TRBV7-2 with TRBJ2-7; D not certain. This CDR3 is 14 amino acids long. CDR1 is SGHTA and CDR2 is FQGNSA in the germline V gene. V was trimmed by 0 bases and J by 0 bases, leaving 6 bases between them. This chain's CDR3 is CASSLAVSSYEQYF. CDR3 DNA: TGTGCCAGCAGCTTAGCAGTCAGCTCCTACGAGCAGTACTTC.

The chain combines TRBV2 with TRBJ2-7; TRBD1 aligns across 7 bases. The CDR3 is 14 residues long. J was trimmed by 5 bases and V by 6 bases; bases with no gene match: 10. The germline V gene has CDR1 SNHLY and CDR2 FYNNEI. CDR3 protein: CASSYLQGMNEQYF. In nucleotides, the CDR3 is TGTGCCAGCAGCTACTTACAGGGGATGAACGAGCAGTACTTC.

This CDR3 is CASTSGLAGVTGELFF. CDR3 DNA sequence: TGTGCCAGCACCTCGGGACTAGCGGGGGTGACCGGGGAGCTGTTTTTT. The chain carries TRBV5-4 and TRBJ2-2, with 14 positions matching TRBD2. Unmatched junction bases numbered 6, after V lost 6 bases and J lost 5 bases. The CDR3 is 16 amino acids. Germline V gene data show CDR1 as SGHNT and CDR2 as YYREEE (reference sequence).

This chain joins TRBV7-9 and TRBJ2-5; the D is unclear. V lost 2 bases and J 0 bases, leaving 13 bases between the germline ends. This CDR3 spans 16 amino acids. CDR1 and CDR2 from the germline V gene are SEHNR and FQNEAQ (reference sequence). The CDR3 loop reads CASSLSQRAYQETQYF. As DNA, the CDR3 is TGTGCCAGCAGCTTATCTCAGCGTGCGTACCAAGAGACCCAGTACTTC. The complete variable domain, with remaining parts taken from reference TRBV7-9 and TRBJ2-5, reads DTGVSQNPRHKITKRGQNVTFRCDPISEHNRLYWYRQTLGQGPEFLTYFQNEAQLEKSRLLSDRFSAERPKGSFSTLEIQRTEQGDSAMYLCASSLSQRAYQETQYFGPGTRLLVL.

The chain links TRBV28 to TRBJ2-5; perhaps TRBD1 as D (6 bases). CDR1 is MDHEN, CDR2 SYDVKM, per germline. The CDR3 extends over 15 amino acids. Deletions cut 6 bases from V and 5 bases from J, with 19 bases between. The CDR3 coding sequence is TGTGCCAGCAGGAAGACCTTGGGGGCGGAGGAGACCCAGTACTTC. Amino acids: CASRKTLGAEETQYF.

V usage is TRBV7-9 and J usage is TRBJ2-7, with a possible D match to TRBD2 (5 bases). The length of the CDR3 is 13 residues. The V and J ends lost 3 bases and 6 bases respectively, with 12 bases between them. Germline-derived CDR1 and CDR2 are SEHNR and FQNEAQ (reference sequence). CDR3 nucleotides: TGTGCCAGCAGCTTGCAGGAGGCGGGCGAGCAGTACTTC. Translated: CASSLQEAGEQYF.

The chain combines TRBV29-1 with TRBJ1-2; no clear D gene. The CDR3 loop spans 13 amino acids. CDR1 and CDR2 from the germline V gene are SQVTM and ANQGSEA. Trimming removed 4 bases at V and 4 bases at J, with 13 bases between. The CDR3 DNA is TGCAGCGTTGTAATCGGTAGCGCCTATGGCTACACCTTC. Its protein is CSVVIGSAYGYTF.

The chain carries TRBV9 and TRBJ2-2; D is uncertain. With 0 bases removed from V and 7 bases from J, the gap between germline ends came to 7 bases. The CDR3 is 13 amino acids. CDR1 SGDLS and CDR2 YYNGEE come from the germline V gene. CDR3 DNA sequence: TGTGCCAGCAGCGTAGTCTCGGGCGGGGAGCTGTTTTTT. Translation: CASSVVSGGELFF.

The chain is built from TRBV4-3 and TRBJ2-2; 10 bases match TRBD1. Germline loops: CDR1 LGHNA, CDR2 YSLEER. Germline trimming cut 5 bases from V and 6 bases from J; bases unmatched to any gene: 6. The CDR3 has 15 amino acids. In DNA form, the CDR3 reads TGCGCCAGCAGCAAAGGCGACAGGGGGCCCGGGGAGCTGTTTTTT. Translation gives CASSKGDRGPGELFF.

This sequence joins TRBV4-1 and TRBJ1-4, with D tentatively TRBD1 (5 bases). This CDR3 is built from 15 residues. Germline-derived CDR1 and CDR2 are MGHRA and YSYEKL. V lost 1 base and J 10 bases, leaving 16 bases between the germline ends. The CDR3: CASSQAFRERGKLFF. The DNA of the CDR3 is TGCGCCAGCAGCCAAGCCTTCAGGGAAAGGGGAAAACTGTTTTTT.

The rearrangement uses TRBV6-5 and TRBJ2-1; D might be TRBD1 (6 bases). CDR1 and CDR2 (germline): MNHEY, SVGAGI. Trimming removed 2 bases from V and 6 bases from J, with 17 bases in between. The CDR3 runs 16 residues. CDR3 nucleotides: TGTGCCAGCAGTTACGGGGACACTCTGTCGGGCAATGAGCAGTTCTTC. Translation: CASSYGDTLSGNEQFF.

The J gene is TRBJ1-4, the V gene TRBV11-1; 8 bases match TRBD1. The germline V gene has CDR1 SGHAT and CDR2 FQDESV (reference sequence). After removal of 5 bases from V and 10 bases from J, the junction contained 3 bases not matched to a gene. The CDR3 contains 12 residues. The CDR3 protein is CASSPGQGKLFF. The CDR3 DNA reads as TGTGCCAGCAGCCCCGGACAGGGAAAACTGTTTTTT.

The chain carries TRBV3-1 (or the pseudogene TRBV3-2) and TRBJ2-2, with D possibly matching TRBD1 (6 bases). There are 15 residues in the CDR3. Between the trimmed V and J ends, which lost 4 bases and 6 bases, there was a span of 15 bases. Germline values: CDR1 LGHDT, CDR2 YNNKEL (reference sequence). CDR3 in amino acids: CASSPSWGRAGELFF. In DNA form, the CDR3 reads TGTGCCAGCAGCCCGAGCTGGGGGCGGGCCGGGGAGCTGTTTTTT.

This chain uses TRBV28 with TRBJ2-5; 7 bases match TRBD1. The CDR3 extends over 17 amino acids. The ends lost 8 bases at V and 2 bases at J; junction bases unmatched: 17. The V gene's germline CDR1 is MDHEN and CDR2 SYDVKM. The CDR3 spells CASHPPPPGQPQETQYF. As DNA, the CDR3 is TGTGCCAGCCACCCTCCTCCCCCGGGACAGCCTCAAGAGACCCAGTACTTC. Complete variable domain (other parts from reference TRBV28 and TRBJ2-5): DVKVTQSSRYLVKRTGEKVFLECVQDMDHENMFWYRQDPGLGLRLIYFSYDVKMKEKGDIPEGYSVSREKKERFSLILESASTNQTSMYLCASHPPPPGQPQETQYFGPGTRLLVL.

This clone was counted a single time. V usage is TRBV15 and J usage is TRBJ1-2, with 10 bases matching TRBD1. CDR1 is LNHNV, CDR2 YYDKDF, per germline (reference sequence). The ends lost 1 base at V and 1 base at J; junction bases unmatched: 0. CDR3 length: 15 amino acids. In DNA form, the CDR3 reads TGTGCCACCAGCAGAGGGACAGGGGGTAACTATGGCTACACCTTC. Protein: CATSRGTGGNYGYTF.

This clone was detected only a few times. The chain links TRBV5-1 to TRBJ2-7, with a weak D call TRBD1 (5 bases). Germline loops: CDR1 SGHRS, CDR2 YFSETQ. Between the trimmed V and J ends, which lost 0 bases and 5 bases, there was a span of 12 bases. The CDR3 is made up of 14 amino acids. The CDR3 sequence is CASSLGRDFHEQYF. CDR3 nucleotides: TGCGCCAGCAGCTTGGGCAGGGATTTCCACGAGCAGTACTTC.

This sequence joins TRBV7-2 and TRBJ2-5, with 9 bases aligning to TRBD2. The CDR3 extends over 15 amino acids. With 5 bases clipped from V and 4 bases from J, the junction kept 8 bases outside the gene matches. Germline CDR1 reads SGHTA; CDR2 reads FQGNSA. CDR3 DNA: TGTGCCAGCAGCCGTAGCGGGGGAGGCCTAGAGACCCAGTACTTC. Protein: CASSRSGGGLETQYF. Drawing the rest from reference TRBV7-2 and TRBJ2-5, the complete variable domain is GAGVSQSPSNKVTEKGKDVELRCDPISGHTALYWYRQSLGQGLEFLIYFQGNSAPDKSGLPSDRFSAERTGGSVSTLTIQRTQQEDSAVYLCASSRSGGGLETQYFGPGTRLLVL.

V and J are TRBV4-2 and TRBJ1-5; TRBD1 might be the D (6 bases). CDR1 is LGHNA, CDR2 YNFKEQ, per germline. The V and J ends lost 0 bases and 6 bases respectively, with 21 bases between them. There are 18 residues in the CDR3. DNA for the CDR3: TGTGCCAGCAGCCAAGAAGCCCGGGACACCAAGAGCGGTCAGCCCCAGCATTTT. It translates to CASSQEARDTKSGQPQHF.